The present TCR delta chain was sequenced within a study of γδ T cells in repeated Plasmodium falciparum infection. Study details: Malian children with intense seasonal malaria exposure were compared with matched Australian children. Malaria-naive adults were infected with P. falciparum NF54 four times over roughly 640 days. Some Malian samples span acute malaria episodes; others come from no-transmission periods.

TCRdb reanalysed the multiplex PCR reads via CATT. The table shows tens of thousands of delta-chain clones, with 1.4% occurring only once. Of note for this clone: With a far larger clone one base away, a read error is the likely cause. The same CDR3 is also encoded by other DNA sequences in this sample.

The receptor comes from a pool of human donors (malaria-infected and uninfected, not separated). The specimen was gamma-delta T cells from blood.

CDR3 sequence reads: CACDTVGGGYVGYTDKLIF. The DNA of the CDR3 is TGTGCCTGTGACACCGTTGGTGGGGGATACGTGGGGTACACCGATAAACTCATCTTT. The chain combines TRDV2 with TRDJ1; 11 nucleotides agree with TRDD3. The J gene was not available in TCRdb and was assigned here by matching the DNA to germline segments. The V gene's germline CDR1 is GEAIGNYY and CDR2 EKD. V lost 0 bases to trimming and J lost 0 bases; unmatched junction nucleotides: 11. This CDR3 spans 19 amino acids.